This TCR beta chain is from a study of graft-versus-host responses after intestinal transplantation. The culture paired approximately 200,000 irradiated violet-dye-labeled stimulators with approximately 200,000 CFSE-labeled responders. Per the germline V gene, CDR1 is SGHVS and CDR2 is FNYEAQ. The CDR3 is 15 amino acids. The ends lost 1 base at V and 8 bases at J; junction bases unmatched: 5. The table lists this clone with a count of one. Assay: immunoSEQ multiplex PCR; the TCRdb copy retains only in-frame clones and omits some. The sample lists about 21,000 clones, approximately 40% seen once, with 1.5% to 2% in the top ten.

The chain uses TRBV7-6 and TRBJ1-4, with 9 nucleotides matching TRBD1. Material: alloreactive CD8+ T cells from a mixed lymphocyte reaction culture, obtained before intestinal transplant. Subset defined: CFSE-low proliferating T cells sorted from roughly 6-day pre-transplant mixed lymphocyte reaction (GvH or HvG direction). This clonotype was sampled from a human patient who received an intestinal transplant. For the CDR3, the DNA is TGTGCCAGCAGCTTAGGGACAGGGGTGTCAGAAAAACTGTTTTTT. Amino acid sequence: CASSLGTGVSEKLFF.